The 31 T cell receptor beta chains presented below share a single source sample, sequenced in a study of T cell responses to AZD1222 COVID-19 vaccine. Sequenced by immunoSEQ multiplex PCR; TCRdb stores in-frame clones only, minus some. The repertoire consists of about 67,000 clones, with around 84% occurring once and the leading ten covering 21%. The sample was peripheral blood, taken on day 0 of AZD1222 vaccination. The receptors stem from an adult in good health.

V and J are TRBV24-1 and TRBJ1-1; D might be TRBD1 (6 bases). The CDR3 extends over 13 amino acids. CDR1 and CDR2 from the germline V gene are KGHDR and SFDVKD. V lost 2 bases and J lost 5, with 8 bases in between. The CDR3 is CATSDYRATEAFF. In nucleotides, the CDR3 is TGTGCCACCAGTGATTACAGGGCTACTGAAGCTTTCTTT.

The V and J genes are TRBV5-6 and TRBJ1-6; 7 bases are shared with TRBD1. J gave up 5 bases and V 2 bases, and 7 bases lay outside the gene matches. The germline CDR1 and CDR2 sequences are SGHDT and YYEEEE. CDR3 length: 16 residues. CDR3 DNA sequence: TGTGCCAGCAGCTTAGGAGGGGGCCAAAATAATTCACCCCTCCACTTT. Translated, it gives CASSLGGGQNNSPLHF.

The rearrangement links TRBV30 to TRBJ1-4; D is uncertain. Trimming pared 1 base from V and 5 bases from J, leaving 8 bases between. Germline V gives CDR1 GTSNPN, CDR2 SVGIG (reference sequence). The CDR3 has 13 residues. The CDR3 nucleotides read TGTGCCTGGAGTGGAGTGGGAAATGAAAAACTGTTTTTT. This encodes CAWSGVGNEKLFF.

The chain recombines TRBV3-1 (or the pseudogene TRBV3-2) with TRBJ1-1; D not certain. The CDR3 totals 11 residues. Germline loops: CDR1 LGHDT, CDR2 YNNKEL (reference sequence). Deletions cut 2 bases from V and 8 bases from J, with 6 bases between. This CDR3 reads CASSQTGEAFF. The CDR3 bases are TGTGCCAGCAGCCAAACGGGGGAAGCTTTCTTT.

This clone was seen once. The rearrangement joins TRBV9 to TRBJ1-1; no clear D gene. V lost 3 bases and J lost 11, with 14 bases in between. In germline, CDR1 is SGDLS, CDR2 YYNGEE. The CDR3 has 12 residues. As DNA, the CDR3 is TGTGCCAGCAGCGCCGATCTTCGGAGGGCTTTCTTT. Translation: CASSADLRRAFF.

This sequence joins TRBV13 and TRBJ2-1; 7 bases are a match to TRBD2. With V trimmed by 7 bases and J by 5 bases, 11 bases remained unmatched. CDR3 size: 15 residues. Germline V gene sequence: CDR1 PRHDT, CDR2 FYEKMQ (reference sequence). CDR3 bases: TGTGCCAGCATGACGGGGAGGGCCCTAAACAATGAGCAGTTCTTC. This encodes CASMTGRALNNEQFF. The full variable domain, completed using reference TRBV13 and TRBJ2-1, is AAGVIQSPRHLIKEKRETATLKCYPIPRHDTVYWYQQGPGQDPQFLISFYEKMQSDKGSIPDRFSAQQFSDYHSELNMSSLELGDSALYFCASMTGRALNNEQFFGPGTRLTVL.

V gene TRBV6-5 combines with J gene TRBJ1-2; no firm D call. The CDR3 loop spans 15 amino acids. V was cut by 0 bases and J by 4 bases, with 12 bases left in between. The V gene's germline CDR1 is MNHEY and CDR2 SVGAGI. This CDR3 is CASSYSGSRFYGYTF. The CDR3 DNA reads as TGTGCCAGCAGTTACTCCGGCAGTCGATTCTATGGCTACACCTTC.

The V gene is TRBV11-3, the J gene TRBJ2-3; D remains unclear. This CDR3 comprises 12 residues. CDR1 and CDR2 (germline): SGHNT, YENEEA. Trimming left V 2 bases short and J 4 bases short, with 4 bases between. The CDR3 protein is CASSLSADTQYF. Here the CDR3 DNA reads TGTGCCAGCAGCTTATCTGCAGATACGCAGTATTTT.

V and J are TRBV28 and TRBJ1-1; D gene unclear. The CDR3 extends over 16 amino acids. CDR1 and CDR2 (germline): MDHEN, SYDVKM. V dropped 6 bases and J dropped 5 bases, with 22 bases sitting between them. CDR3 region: CASSTRRVREKTEAFF. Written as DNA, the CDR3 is TGTGCCAGCAGCACTAGAAGGGTACGGGAGAAAACTGAAGCTTTCTTT.

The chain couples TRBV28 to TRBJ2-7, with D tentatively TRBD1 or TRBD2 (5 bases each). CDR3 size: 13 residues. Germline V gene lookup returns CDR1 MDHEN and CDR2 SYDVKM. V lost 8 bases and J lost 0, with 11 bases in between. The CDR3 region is CASGTISSYEQYF. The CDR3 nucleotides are TGTGCCAGCGGGACCATAAGCTCCTACGAGCAGTACTTC.

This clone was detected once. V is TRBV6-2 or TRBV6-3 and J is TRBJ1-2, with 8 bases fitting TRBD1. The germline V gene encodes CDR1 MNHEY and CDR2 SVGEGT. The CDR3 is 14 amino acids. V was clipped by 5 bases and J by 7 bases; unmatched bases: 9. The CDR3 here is CASSQGAQGPGYTF. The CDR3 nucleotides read TGTGCCAGCAGTCAGGGGGCGCAGGGTCCTGGCTACACCTTC.

DNA of the CDR3: TGTGCCAGCAATACCAGGGGGCCCTCCTACAATGAGCAGTTCTTC. This codes for CASNTRGPSYNEQFF. This rearrangement joins TRBV13 to TRBJ2-1; 8 bases line up with TRBD1. Germline loops: CDR1 PRHDT, CDR2 FYEKMQ (reference sequence). The CDR3 runs 15 residues. V was pared by 7 bases and J by 0 bases, with 5 bases of the junction left unmatched.

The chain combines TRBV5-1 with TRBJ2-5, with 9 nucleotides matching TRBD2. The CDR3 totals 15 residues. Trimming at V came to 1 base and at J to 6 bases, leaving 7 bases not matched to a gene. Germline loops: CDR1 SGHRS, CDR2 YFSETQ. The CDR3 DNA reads TGCGCCAGCAGCTTGAGGACTAGCGCCCCGAAGACCCAGTACTTC. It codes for CASSLRTSAPKTQYF.

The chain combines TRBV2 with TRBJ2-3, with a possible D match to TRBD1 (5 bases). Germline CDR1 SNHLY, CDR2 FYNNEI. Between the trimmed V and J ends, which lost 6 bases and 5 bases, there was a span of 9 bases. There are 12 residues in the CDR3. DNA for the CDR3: TGTGCCAGCAGCGGTACAGGAGATACGCAGTATTTT. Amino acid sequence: CASSGTGDTQYF. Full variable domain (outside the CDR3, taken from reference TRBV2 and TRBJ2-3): EPEVTQTPSHQVTQMGQEVILRCVPISNHLYFYWYRQILGQKVEFLVSFYNNEISEKSEIFDDQFSVERPDGSNFTLKIRSTKLEDSAMYFCASSGTGDTQYFGPGTRLTVL.

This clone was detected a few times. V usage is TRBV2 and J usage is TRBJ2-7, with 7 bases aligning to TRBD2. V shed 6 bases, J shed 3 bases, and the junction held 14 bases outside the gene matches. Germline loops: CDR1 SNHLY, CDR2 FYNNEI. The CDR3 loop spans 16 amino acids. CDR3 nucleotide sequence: TGTGCCAGCAGGACAGAGACGGGACTATACTTCTACGAGCAGTACTTC. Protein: CASRTETGLYFYEQYF.

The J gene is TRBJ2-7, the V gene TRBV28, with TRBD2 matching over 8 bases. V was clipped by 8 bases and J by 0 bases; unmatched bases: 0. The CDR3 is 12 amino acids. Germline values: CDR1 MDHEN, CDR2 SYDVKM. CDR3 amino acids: CASGTSSYEQYF. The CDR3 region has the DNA TGTGCCAGCGGGACTAGCTCCTACGAGCAGTACTTC.

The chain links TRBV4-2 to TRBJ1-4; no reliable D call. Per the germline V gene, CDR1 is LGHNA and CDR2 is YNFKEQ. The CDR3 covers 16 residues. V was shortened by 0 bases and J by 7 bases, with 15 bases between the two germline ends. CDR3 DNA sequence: TGTGCCAGCAGCCAAGACTTCGGACCGGAGAGTGAAAAACTGTTTTTT. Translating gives CASSQDFGPESEKLFF.

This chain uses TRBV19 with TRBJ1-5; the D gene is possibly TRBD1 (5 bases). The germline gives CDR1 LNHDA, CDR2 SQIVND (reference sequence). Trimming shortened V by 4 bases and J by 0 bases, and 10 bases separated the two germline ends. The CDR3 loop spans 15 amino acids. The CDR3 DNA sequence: TGTGCCAGTAGTAGGACATACACTAGCAATCAGCCCCAGCATTTT. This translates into CASSRTYTSNQPQHF. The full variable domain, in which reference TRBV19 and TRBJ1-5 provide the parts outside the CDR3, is DGGITQSPKYLFRKEGQNVTLSCEQNLNHDAMYWYRQDPGQGLRLIYYSQIVNDFQKGDIAEGYSVSREKKESFPLTVTSAQKNPTAFYLCASSRTYTSNQPQHFGDGTRLSIL.

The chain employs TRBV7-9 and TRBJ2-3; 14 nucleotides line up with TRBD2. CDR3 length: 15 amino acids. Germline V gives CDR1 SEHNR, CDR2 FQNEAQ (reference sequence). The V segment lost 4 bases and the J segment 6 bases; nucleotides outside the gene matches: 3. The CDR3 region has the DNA TGTGCCAGCAGCTCAAGGACTAGCGGGAGGGATACGCAGTATTTT. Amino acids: CASSSRTSGRDTQYF.

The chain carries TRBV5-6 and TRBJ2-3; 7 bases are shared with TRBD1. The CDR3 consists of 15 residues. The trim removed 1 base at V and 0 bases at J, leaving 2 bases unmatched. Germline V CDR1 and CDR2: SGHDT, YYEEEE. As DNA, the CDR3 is TGTGCCAGCAGCTTGCAGGGGGTTAGCACAGATACGCAGTATTTT. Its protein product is CASSLQGVSTDTQYF.

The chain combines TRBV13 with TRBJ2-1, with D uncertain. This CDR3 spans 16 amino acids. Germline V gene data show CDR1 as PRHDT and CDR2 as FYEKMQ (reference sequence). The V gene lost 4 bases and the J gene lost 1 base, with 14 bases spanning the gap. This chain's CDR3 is CASSWLTLGSYNEQFF. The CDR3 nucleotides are TGTGCCAGCAGCTGGTTGACTTTGGGATCCTACAATGAGCAGTTCTTC.

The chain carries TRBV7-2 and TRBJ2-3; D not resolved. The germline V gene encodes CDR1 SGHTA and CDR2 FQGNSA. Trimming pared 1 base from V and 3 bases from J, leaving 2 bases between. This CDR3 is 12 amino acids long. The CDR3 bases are TGTGCCAGCAGCTTAGAAACAGATACGCAGTATTTT. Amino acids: CASSLETDTQYF.

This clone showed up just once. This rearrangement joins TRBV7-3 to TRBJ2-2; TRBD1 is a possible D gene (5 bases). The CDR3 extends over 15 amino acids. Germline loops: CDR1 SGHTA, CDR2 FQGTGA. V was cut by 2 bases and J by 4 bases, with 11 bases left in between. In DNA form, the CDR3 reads TGTGCCAGCAGCTTACGTCAGGGCGGCACCGGGGAGCTGTTTTTT. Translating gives CASSLRQGGTGELFF.

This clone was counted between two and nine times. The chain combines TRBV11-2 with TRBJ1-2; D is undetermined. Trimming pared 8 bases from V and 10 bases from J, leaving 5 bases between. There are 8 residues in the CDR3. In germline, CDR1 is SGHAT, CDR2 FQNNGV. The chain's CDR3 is CASGPYTF. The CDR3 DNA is TGTGCCAGCGGTCCCTACACCTTC.

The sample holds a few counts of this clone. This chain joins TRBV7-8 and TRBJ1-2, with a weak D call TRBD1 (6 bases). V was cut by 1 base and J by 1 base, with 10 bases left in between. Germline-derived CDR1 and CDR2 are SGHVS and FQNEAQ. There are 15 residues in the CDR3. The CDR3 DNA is TGTGCCAGCAGCTTAGACAGGGTCCTTAACTATGGCTACACCTTC. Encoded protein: CASSLDRVLNYGYTF.

In DNA, the CDR3 is TGTGCCAGCAGGACCAGGTGGGGAGGACAGTCTGGGACCCAGTACTTC. This codes for CASRTRWGGQSGTQYF. The rearrangement uses TRBV7-8 and TRBJ2-5; D could derive from TRBD1 or TRBD2 (6 bases each). CDR1 is SGHVS and CDR2 is FQNEAQ in the germline V gene. This CDR3 contains 16 residues. With 6 bases removed from V and 7 bases from J, the gap between germline ends came to 24 bases.

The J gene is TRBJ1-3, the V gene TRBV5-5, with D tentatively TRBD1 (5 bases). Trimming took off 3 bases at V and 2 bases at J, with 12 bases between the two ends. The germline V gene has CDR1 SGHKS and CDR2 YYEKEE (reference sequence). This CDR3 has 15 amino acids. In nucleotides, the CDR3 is TGTGCCAGCAGCTCGGCCCGACAGACTGGAAACACCATATATTTT. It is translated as CASSSARQTGNTIYF.

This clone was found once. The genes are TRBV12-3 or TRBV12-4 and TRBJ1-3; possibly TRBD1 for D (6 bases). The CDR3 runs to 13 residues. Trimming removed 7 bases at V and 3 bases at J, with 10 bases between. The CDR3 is CASTGAGGNTIYF. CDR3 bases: TGTGCCAGCACGGGGGCTGGTGGAAACACCATATATTTT.

The CDR3 DNA reads as TGTGCCAGCAGTTTACAGGGGTACGAGCAGTACTTC. Translation: CASSLQGYEQYF. The chain uses TRBV28 and TRBJ2-7; TRBD1 is a possible D gene (6 bases). Germline CDR1 MDHEN, CDR2 SYDVKM. This CDR3 is 12 amino acids long. Trimming took 2 bases from V and 4 from J, leaving 6 bases between them.

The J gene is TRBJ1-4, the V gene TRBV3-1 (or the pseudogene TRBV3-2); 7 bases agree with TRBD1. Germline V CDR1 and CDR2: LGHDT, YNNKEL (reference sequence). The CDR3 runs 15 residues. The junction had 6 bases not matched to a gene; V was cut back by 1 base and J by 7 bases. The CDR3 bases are TGTGCCAGCAGCCAAGGAGGGGGCGGAGGTGAAAAACTGTTTTTT. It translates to CASSQGGGGGEKLFF.

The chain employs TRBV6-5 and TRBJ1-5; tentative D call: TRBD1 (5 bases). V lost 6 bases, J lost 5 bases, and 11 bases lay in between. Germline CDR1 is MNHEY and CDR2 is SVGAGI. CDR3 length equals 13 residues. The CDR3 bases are TGTGCCAGCAGCGTGACAGTAGATCAGCCCCAGCATTTT. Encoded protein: CASSVTVDQPQHF.